This entry lists 30 T cell receptor beta chains sequenced from one sample in a study of T-cell memory formation after mild COVID-19. Each CDR3 protein gets one entry after TCRdb re-called the 5' RACE reads with MiXCR. The sample lists roughly 370,000 distinct CDR3 sequences, about a sixth occurring once. What was sequenced was PBMCs or a T cell subset sorted from them (not recorded which). The receptors stem from a young man who had mild COVID-19 (a few samples of this study predate the infection). Cell type and time point are not known.

The chain employs TRBV7-2 and TRBJ2-5; D gene uncertain. Germline V gene lookup returns CDR1 SGHTA and CDR2 FQGNSA. Trimming pared 3 bases from V and 4 bases from J, leaving 15 bases between. There are 15 residues in the CDR3. CDR3: CASSFGGLSLETQYF. As DNA, the CDR3 is TGTGCCAGCAGCTTCGGCGGCCTATCTTTAGAGACCCAGTACTTC. The whole variable domain, remainder taken from reference TRBV7-2 and TRBJ2-5, is GAGVSQSPSNKVTEKGKDVELRCDPISGHTALYWYRQSLGQGLEFLIYFQGNSAPDKSGLPSDRFSAERTGGSVSTLTIQRTQQEDSAVYLCASSFGGLSLETQYFGPGTRLLVL.

This chain connects TRBV7-9 to TRBJ2-7; no clear D gene. Trimming cost V 2 bases and J 2 bases, with 10 bases left between them. The CDR3 spans 14 residues. CDR1 and CDR2 (germline): SEHNR, FQNEAQ (reference sequence). CDR3 DNA: TGTGCCAGCAGCTTAACCCCAGCCCCCTACGAGCAGTACTTC. It specifies CASSLTPAPYEQYF.

The chain recombines TRBV6-5 with TRBJ2-5; 7 nucleotides agree with TRBD1. Trimming at V came to 6 bases and at J to 1 base, leaving 11 bases not matched to a gene. This CDR3 has 16 amino acids. Germline lookup yields CDR1 MNHEY and CDR2 SVGAGI. The CDR3 nucleotides are TGTGCCAGCAGCCGGGACAGCCACTTCGCCCAAGAGACCCAGTACTTC. Protein: CASSRDSHFAQETQYF.

This clonotype was found a few times. The chain employs TRBV7-8 and TRBJ2-3; the D gene is possibly TRBD2 (7 bases). This CDR3 comprises 14 residues. Trimming took off 6 bases at V and 5 bases at J, with 15 bases between the two ends. Germline CDR1 and CDR2: SGHVS and FQNEAQ. The CDR3, as DNA: TGTGCCAGCAGGGTGGGGGGGCGACGAGATACGCAGTATTTT. As protein: CASRVGGRRDTQYF.

This clonotype was seen more than once but under ten times. CDR3 bases: TGTGCCAGCAGCTCCCGCTTAGGGAGGACAGATACGCAGTATTTT. It codes for CASSSRLGRTDTQYF. J is TRBJ2-3 and V is TRBV7-9, with a tentative D call TRBD2 (6 bases). CDR1 and CDR2 from the germline V gene are SEHNR and FQNEAQ (reference sequence). This CDR3 has 15 residues. The V end lost 4 bases, the J end lost 3 bases, and 14 bases lay between the germline ends.

This clonotype showed up just a few times. The J gene is TRBJ2-7, the V gene TRBV6-2 or TRBV6-3; D not resolved. CDR3 size: 13 residues. CDR1 is MNHEY and CDR2 is SVGEGT in the germline V gene. V lost 8 bases and J lost 7, with 18 bases in between. CDR3 nucleotides: TGTGCCAGCTCCGCTACAGCCCTACGGGAGCAGTACGTC. Residues: CASSATALREQYV.

This clonotype was detected only a few times. The V and J genes are TRBV19 and TRBJ1-1; D might be TRBD1 (5 bases). CDR1 and CDR2 from the germline V gene are LNHDA and SQIVND (reference sequence). With 9 bases removed from V and 0 bases from J, the gap between germline ends came to 23 bases. The CDR3 is 17 residues long. The CDR3 DNA is TGTGCCAGCACAACTGTCAGGGTTTCCGACATGAACACTGAAGCTTTCTTT. This encodes CASTTVRVSDMNTEAFF.

This sequence joins TRBV5-1 and TRBJ2-7, with 7 bases aligning to TRBD2. The trim removed 0 bases at V and 0 bases at J, leaving 0 bases unmatched. The CDR3 extends over 14 amino acids. In germline, CDR1 is SGHRS, CDR2 YFSETQ. CDR3 nucleotide sequence: TGCGCCAGCAGCTTGGCTAGCGGCTCCTACGAGCAGTACTTC. Translating gives CASSLASGSYEQYF.

The V and J genes are TRBV5-1 and TRBJ2-5, with a weak D call TRBD1 (5 bases). The V end was cut by 0 bases, the J end by 2 bases, with 11 bases between. This CDR3 has 15 amino acids. Per germline, CDR1 SGHRS and CDR2 YFSETQ. The CDR3 DNA follows: TGCGCCAGCAGCTTGGCCGGATACAGGCAAGAGACCCAGTACTTC. Protein product: CASSLAGYRQETQYF.

This clonotype has just a few counts. The chain combines TRBV10-3 with TRBJ2-5, with 9 nucleotides matching TRBD1. This CDR3 has 14 residues. The J segment lost 7 bases and the V segment lost 6 bases, leaving 9 bases of the junction unmatched. Germline V gives CDR1 ENHRY, CDR2 SYGVKD. The CDR3 DNA reads TGTGCCATCAGCGCCGGGACAGGGAAGGGGACCCAGTACTTC. Translation: CAISAGTGKGTQYF.

This clonotype was seen a handful of times. The chain joins TRBV15 to TRBJ1-6; D is ambiguous. V lost 2 bases to trimming and J lost 14 bases, with 13 bases between them. The CDR3 runs to 13 residues. Germline V gene data show CDR1 as LNHNV and CDR2 as YYDKDF (reference sequence). The DNA of the CDR3 is TGTGCCACCAGCAGACCGGACTCACTCACCCTCCACTTT. Protein sequence: CATSRPDSLTLHF.

The V gene is TRBV5-4, the J gene TRBJ2-7; D is perhaps TRBD1 or TRBD2 (5 bases each). Germline V CDR1 and CDR2: SGHNT, YYREEE (reference sequence). This CDR3 contains 15 residues. V lost 4 bases, J lost 1 base, and 15 bases lay in between. CDR3 loop: CASSPGGELSYEQYV. The CDR3 nucleotides are TGTGCCAGCAGCCCTGGGGGAGAGCTATCCTACGAGCAGTACGTC.

This sequence joins TRBV28 and TRBJ1-4; 8 bases align to TRBD1. The CDR3 length is 15 residues. Germline CDR1 MDHEN, CDR2 SYDVKM. V dropped 3 bases and J dropped 8; count of bases not matched to a gene: 8. The CDR3 here is CASSFSTGDQEKLFF. The CDR3 coding sequence is TGTGCCAGCAGTTTCTCGACAGGGGATCAGGAAAAACTGTTTTTT.

The CDR3 protein is CASSQTGTTVEQFF. The CDR3 DNA is TGTGCCAGCAGCCAAACAGGAACGACCGTTGAGCAGTTCTTC. This rearrangement joins TRBV7-9 to TRBJ2-1; weak D call: TRBD1 (5 bases). Per the germline V gene, CDR1 is SEHNR and CDR2 is FQNEAQ (reference sequence). The CDR3 has 14 residues. V was trimmed by 5 bases and J by 9 bases, leaving 17 bases between them.

The chain links TRBV20-1 to TRBJ2-5; 7 nucleotides match TRBD1. Germline V lookup: CDR1 DFQATT, CDR2 SNEGSKA (reference sequence). The CDR3 is made up of 15 amino acids. V trimming: 0 bases; J trimming: 5 bases; junction bases outside the gene matches: 9. The CDR3 DNA sequence: TGCAGTGCTAGAGACAGGACAGGCTCTGCCGAGACCCAGTACTTC. Translating it yields CSARDRTGSAETQYF.

The chain uses TRBV6-5 and TRBJ2-1; D ambiguous. V lost 6 bases to trimming and J lost 8 bases, with 14 bases between them. Germline assignment: CDR1 MNHEY and CDR2 SVGAGI. CDR3 length: 13 residues. CDR3 nucleotides: TGTGCCAGCAGGCACTACCCACTTGATGAGCAGTTCTTC. This gives the protein CASRHYPLDEQFF.

This clonotype was picked up many times. The chain is built from TRBV7-3 and TRBJ2-5; D might be TRBD1 (5 bases). CDR1 is SGHTA, CDR2 FQGTGA, per germline. Trimming pared 0 bases from V and 10 bases from J, leaving 12 bases between. This CDR3 comprises 13 residues. CDR3 DNA: TGTGCCAGCAGCTTAACCGTACAGGACGACCAGTACTTC. It yields the protein CASSLTVQDDQYF.

There are a few counts of this clonotype. V is TRBV7-8 and J is TRBJ2-1; D is possibly TRBD1 (6 bases). Deletions cut 7 bases from V and 1 base from J, with 14 bases between. The germline CDR1 and CDR2 sequences are SGHVS and FQNEAQ. The CDR3 sequence is 15 residues long. CDR3 region: CASTISGQSYNEQFF. The CDR3 nucleotides are TGTGCCAGCACCATTTCCGGACAGTCCTACAATGAGCAGTTCTTC.

This clonotype has only a few counts. This chain joins TRBV5-1 and TRBJ1-2, with 9 bases fitting TRBD1. The junction had 10 bases not matched to a gene; V was cut back by 4 bases and J by 6 bases. This CDR3 has 15 residues. Per the germline V gene, CDR1 is SGHRS and CDR2 is YFSETQ. For the CDR3, the DNA is TGCGCCAGCAGCCCCGGACAGGGGCTGGGGGATGGCTACACCTTC. Encoded protein: CASSPGQGLGDGYTF.

The chain uses TRBV9 and TRBJ1-1, with 8 bases fitting TRBD1. CDR3 size: 15 residues. Looked up from germline, CDR1 is SGDLS and CDR2 is YYNGEE. The trim removed 2 bases at V and 5 bases at J, leaving 8 bases unmatched. As DNA, the CDR3 is TGTGCCAGCAGCGTGCAGGGGGCGTCTAATACTGAAGCTTTCTTT. It translates to CASSVQGASNTEAFF.

This clonotype appeared a few times. The chain recombines TRBV6-2 or TRBV6-3 with TRBJ2-1, with 8 bases aligning to TRBD2. The CDR3 contains 19 residues. Per germline, CDR1 MNHEY and CDR2 SVGEGT. The ends lost 6 bases at V and 2 bases at J; junction bases unmatched: 18. As DNA, the CDR3 is TGTGCCAGCAGCCCGATCTCCTTATTAAGCGGGGGCGCCTACAATGAGCAGTTCTTC. This encodes CASSPISLLSGGAYNEQFF.

This clonotype was observed a few times. V usage is TRBV30 and J usage is TRBJ1-3, with D unclear. V was trimmed by 4 bases and J by 0 bases, leaving 16 bases between them. The CDR3 length is 16 residues. The V gene's germline CDR1 is GTSNPN and CDR2 SVGIG (reference sequence). The CDR3 sequence: CAWIRGAALSGNTIYF. The CDR3 bases are TGTGCCTGGATACGCGGAGCCGCACTCTCTGGAAACACCATATATTTT.

The table lists this clonotype with a few counts. The chain joins TRBV5-1 to TRBJ2-3; unclear D gene. The germline V and J ends were trimmed by 2 bases and 1 base, with 11 bases remaining between them. CDR1 SGHRS and CDR2 YFSETQ come from the germline V gene. The CDR3 spans 15 residues. This CDR3 is CASSFAHRGTDTQYF. In nucleotides, the CDR3 is TGCGCCAGCAGCTTTGCACACCGAGGCACAGATACGCAGTATTTT.

The rearrangement uses TRBV7-2 and TRBJ2-6; D uncertain. Trimming pared 6 bases from V and 0 bases from J, leaving 12 bases between. Germline V gene lookup returns CDR1 SGHTA and CDR2 FQGNSA. The CDR3 runs 16 residues. The CDR3 sequence is CASSSFPPSGANVLTF. The CDR3 DNA is TGTGCCAGCAGTTCTTTTCCCCCCTCTGGGGCCAACGTCCTGACTTTC. The full variable domain, with the rest looked up from reference TRBV7-2 and TRBJ2-6, is GAGVSQSPSNKVTEKGKDVELRCDPISGHTALYWYRQSLGQGLEFLIYFQGNSAPDKSGLPSDRFSAERTGGSVSTLTIQRTQQEDSAVYLCASSSFPPSGANVLTFGAGSRLTVL.

V and J are TRBV18 and TRBJ1-1; a possible D gene is TRBD1 (5 bases). CDR3 length: 16 residues. V was trimmed by 3 bases and J by 1 base, leaving 15 bases between them. Germline assignment: CDR1 KGHSH and CDR2 LQKENI. In nucleotides, the CDR3 is TGTGCCAGCTCACCCCCGGGGGGAGTTACGAACACTGAAGCTTTCTTT. Its protein product is CASSPPGGVTNTEAFF.

This clonotype showed up just a few times. This sequence joins TRBV11-2 and TRBJ1-1, with a weak D call TRBD1 (5 bases). Deletions cut 1 base from V and 3 bases from J, with 9 bases between. The CDR3 consists of 14 residues. Germline CDR1 is SGHAT and CDR2 is FQNNGV. CDR3 residues: CASSLGQIYTEAFF. In nucleotides, the CDR3 is TGTGCCAGCAGCTTAGGACAGATTTACACTGAAGCTTTCTTT.

This clonotype was seen more than once but under ten times. V is TRBV5-1 and J is TRBJ2-5; TRBD2 matches at 9 bases. Trimming at V came to 0 bases and at J to 5 bases, leaving 5 bases not matched to a gene. The CDR3 is 15 residues long. Looked up from germline, CDR1 is SGHRS and CDR2 is YFSETQ. The CDR3 sequence: CASSLDGGGAETQYF. The CDR3 bases are TGCGCCAGCAGCTTGGACGGCGGGGGGGCGGAGACCCAGTACTTC.

The rearrangement joins TRBV12-3 or TRBV12-4 to TRBJ1-1; D might be TRBD1 (5 bases). The CDR3 length is 14 residues. Between the trimmed V and J ends, which lost 1 base and 1 base, there was a span of 7 bases. DNA for the CDR3: TGTGCCAGCAGTTTAGGGACATCGAACACTGAAGCTTTCTTT. This codes for CASSLGTSNTEAFF.

As concerns this clonotype: This CDR3 is missing its conserved last phenylalanine or tryptophan, likely due to a read error. This chain joins TRBV6-2 or TRBV6-3 and TRBJ1-2; no clear D. Trimming took off 2 bases at V and 5 bases at J, with 6 bases between the two ends. Germline-derived CDR1 and CDR2 are MNHEY and SVGEGT. The length of the CDR3 is 12 residues. CDR3: CASSYETYGYTL. CDR3 sequence (DNA): TGTGCCAGCAGTTACGAAACGTATGGCTACACCTTA.

This clonotype was counted between two and nine times. This chain connects TRBV11-2 to TRBJ1-1; 7 bases align to TRBD1. J gave up 5 bases and V 8 bases, and 17 bases lay outside the gene matches. The germline CDR1 and CDR2 sequences are SGHAT and FQNNGV. The length of the CDR3 is 16 residues. Here the CDR3 reads CASSYLPVRGDTEAFF. CDR3 nucleotide sequence: TGTGCCAGCTCCTACCTCCCCGTCAGGGGGGATACTGAAGCTTTCTTT.